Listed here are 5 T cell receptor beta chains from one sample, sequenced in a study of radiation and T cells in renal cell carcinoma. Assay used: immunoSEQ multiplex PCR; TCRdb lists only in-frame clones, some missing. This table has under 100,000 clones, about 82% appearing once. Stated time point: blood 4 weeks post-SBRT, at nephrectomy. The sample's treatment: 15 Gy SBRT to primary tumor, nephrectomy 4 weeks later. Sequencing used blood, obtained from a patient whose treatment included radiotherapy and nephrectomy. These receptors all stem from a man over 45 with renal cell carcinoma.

This chain's CDR3 is CASTRTSGKWDEQYF. CDR3 bases: TGTGCCAGCACGCGGACTAGCGGGAAGTGGGACGAGCAGTACTTC. The chain couples TRBV6-1 to TRBJ2-7, with 12 bases aligning to TRBD2. The CDR3 spans 15 residues. V trimming: 7 bases; J trimming: 5 bases; junction bases outside the gene matches: 9. The germline CDR1 and CDR2 sequences are MNHNS and SASEGT.

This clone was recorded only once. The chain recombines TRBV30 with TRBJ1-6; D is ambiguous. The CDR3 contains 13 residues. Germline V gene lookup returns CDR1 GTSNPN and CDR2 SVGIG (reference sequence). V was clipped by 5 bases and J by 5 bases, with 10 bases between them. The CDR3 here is CAWGEVHNSPLHF. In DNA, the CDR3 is TGTGCCTGGGGGGAGGTTCATAATTCACCCCTCCACTTT. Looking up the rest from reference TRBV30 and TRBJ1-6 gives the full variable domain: SQTIHQWPATLVQPVGSPLSLECTVEGTSNPNLYWYRQAAGRGLQLLFYSVGIGQISSEVPQNLSASRPQDRQFILSSKKLLLSDSGFYLCAWGEVHNSPLHFGNGTRLTVT.

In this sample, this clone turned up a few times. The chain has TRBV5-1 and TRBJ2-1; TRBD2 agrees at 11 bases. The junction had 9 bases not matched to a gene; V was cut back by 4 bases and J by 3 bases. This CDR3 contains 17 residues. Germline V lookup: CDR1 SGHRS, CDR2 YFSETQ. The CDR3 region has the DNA TGCGCCAGCAGCCGAACATCTAGCGGGGGGAACTACAATGAGCAGTTCTTC. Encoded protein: CASSRTSSGGNYNEQFF.

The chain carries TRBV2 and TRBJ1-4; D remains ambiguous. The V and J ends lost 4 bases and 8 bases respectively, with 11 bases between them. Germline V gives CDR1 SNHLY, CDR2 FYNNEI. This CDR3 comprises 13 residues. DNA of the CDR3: TGTGCCAGCAGTGTCTATATAATGGAAAAACTGTTTTTT. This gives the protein CASSVYIMEKLFF.

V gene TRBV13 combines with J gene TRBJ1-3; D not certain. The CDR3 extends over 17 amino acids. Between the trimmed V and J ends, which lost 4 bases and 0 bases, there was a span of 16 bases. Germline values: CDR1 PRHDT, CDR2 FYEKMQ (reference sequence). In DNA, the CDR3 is TGTGCCAGCAGCTCCCCCCCTTTTTTGGTCTCTGGAAACACCATATATTTT. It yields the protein CASSSPPFLVSGNTIYF.